These 31 T cell receptor beta chains share one sample of origin, sequenced in a study of shared clonotypes between healthy human individuals. Measured with immunoSEQ multiplex PCR; TCRdb has only the in-frame clones, and not every one. This table holds roughly 770,000 clones, 90% to 97% found once. Terminally differentiated effector memory CD45RA+ cells were excluded from the naive CD8 cells, which were CD45RO-negative and positively selected for CCR7. Sequencing was performed on naive CD8+ T cells sorted from blood. All receptors derive from a young man in good health.

This chain uses TRBV19 with TRBJ2-3; D is unclear. Germline CDR1 and CDR2: LNHDA and SQIVND (reference sequence). V was cut by 3 bases and J by 5 bases, with 3 bases left in between. This CDR3 is 11 amino acids long. The CDR3 reads CASSMEDTQYF. CDR3 nucleotides: TGTGCCAGTAGTATGGAAGATACGCAGTATTTT.

The chain is built from TRBV2 and TRBJ1-5; D is unresolved. This CDR3 has 15 amino acids. Germline CDR1 reads SNHLY; CDR2 reads FYNNEI. V was pared by 2 bases and J by 3 bases, with 11 bases between. The CDR3 spells CASSEFGGNNQPQHF. The CDR3 DNA follows: TGTGCCAGCAGTGAATTCGGTGGCAACAATCAGCCCCAGCATTTT.

The J gene is TRBJ2-5, the V gene TRBV11-2, with D hard to call. CDR3 size: 12 residues. Germline V gene lookup returns CDR1 SGHAT and CDR2 FQNNGV. V was trimmed by 1 base and J by 11 bases, leaving 11 bases between them. In nucleotides, the CDR3 is TGTGCCAGCAGCTTAGTGTCAGACCAGCAGTACTTC. This sequence encodes CASSLVSDQQYF.

The chain carries TRBV18 and TRBJ2-7; 11 positions agree with TRBD1. The CDR3 totals 14 residues. V was pared by 7 bases and J by 5 bases, with 7 bases of the junction left unmatched. Per germline, CDR1 KGHSH and CDR2 LQKENI. The CDR3 is CASYGTGGKDEQYF. The DNA of the CDR3 is TGTGCCAGCTACGGGACAGGGGGTAAGGACGAGCAGTACTTC.

The chain combines TRBV6-6 with TRBJ2-7; D possibly corresponds to TRBD1 (5 bases). The CDR3 is 16 amino acids. Per germline, CDR1 MNHNY and CDR2 SVGAGI (reference sequence). Trimming removed 5 bases at V and 0 bases at J, with 17 bases between. The CDR3 reads CASSHPPGHNSYEQYF. CDR3 nucleotides: TGTGCCAGCAGTCACCCCCCTGGACACAACTCCTACGAGCAGTACTTC.

This clone showed up just once. The rearrangement links TRBV27 to TRBJ1-1; possibly TRBD1 for D (5 bases). The CDR3 sequence is 13 residues long. The V gene lost 5 bases and the J gene lost 1 base, with 8 bases spanning the gap. Germline V lookup: CDR1 MNHEY, CDR2 SMNVEV (reference sequence). CDR3 in DNA: TGTGCCAGCAGTGGGGCGGGGAACACTGAAGCTTTCTTT. It encodes CASSGAGNTEAFF.

The V and J genes are TRBV30 and TRBJ2-1; D is ambiguous. The V end lost 1 base, the J end lost 4 bases, and 23 bases lay between the germline ends. Per the germline V gene, CDR1 is GTSNPN and CDR2 is SVGIG (reference sequence). The CDR3 totals 18 residues. CDR3 loop: CAWSGRSIGLTFYNEQFF. The DNA of the CDR3 is TGTGCCTGGAGTGGTAGGTCAATAGGCCTGACCTTTTACAATGAGCAGTTCTTC. Variable domain in full (rest from reference TRBV30 and TRBJ2-1): SQTIHQWPATLVQPVGSPLSLECTVEGTSNPNLYWYRQAAGRGLQLLFYSVGIGQISSEVPQNLSASRPQDRQFILSSKKLLLSDSGFYLCAWSGRSIGLTFYNEQFFGPGTRLTVL.

The V gene is TRBV7-9, the J gene TRBJ2-7; D ambiguous. From germline, CDR1 is SEHNR and CDR2 FQNEAQ (reference sequence). CDR3 length: 13 residues. Between the trimmed V and J ends, which lost 5 bases and 3 bases, there was a span of 11 bases. CDR3 region: CASSGDNYYEQYF. The CDR3 DNA is TGTGCCAGCAGCGGGGATAACTACTACGAGCAGTACTTC.

The table lists this clone with a count of one. The sample carries other DNA sequences with the same CDR3. The gene calls are TRBV27 and TRBJ2-7; 8 nucleotides align to TRBD1. There are 15 residues in the CDR3. Looked up from germline, CDR1 is MNHEY and CDR2 is SMNVEV (reference sequence). J lost 0 bases, V lost 3 bases, and 4 bases had no gene match. Written as DNA, the CDR3 is TGTGCCAGCAGTTTTGGGACAGGCAGCTCCTACGAGCAGTACTTC. Residues: CASSFGTGSSYEQYF.

This clone has just one count. The V call is TRBV15, the J call TRBJ2-1; D is perhaps TRBD2 (5 bases). This CDR3 has 14 amino acids. The germline V gene encodes CDR1 LNHNV and CDR2 YYDKDF (reference sequence). Trimming cost V 7 bases and J 2 bases, with 12 bases left between them. CDR3 bases: TGTGCCACCACATCTAGCTTCCCCTACAATGAGCAGTTCTTC. Protein: CATTSSFPYNEQFF.

This rearrangement joins TRBV7-9 to TRBJ1-5; no definite D call. The CDR3 runs to 14 residues. Trimming removed 5 bases at V and 3 bases at J, with 11 bases between. Germline V CDR1 and CDR2: SEHNR, FQNEAQ (reference sequence). The CDR3 nucleotides read TGTGCCAGCAGCCCAGCGGCAATCAATCAGCCCCAGCATTTT. It specifies CASSPAAINQPQHF.

The chain employs TRBV9 and TRBJ2-2, with unresolved D. There are 12 residues in the CDR3. Trimming shortened V by 3 bases and J by 6 bases, and 6 bases separated the two germline ends. The germline CDR1 and CDR2 sequences are SGDLS and YYNGEE. The DNA for the CDR3 is TGTGCCAGCAGCGCCGATTCCGGGGAGCTGTTTTTT. It encodes CASSADSGELFF.

This chain connects TRBV6-6 to TRBJ1-1, with 7 nucleotides matching TRBD1. Germline values: CDR1 MNHNY, CDR2 SVGAGI (reference sequence). J was trimmed by 3 bases and V by 4 bases; bases with no gene match: 8. The CDR3 is made up of 15 amino acids. The CDR3 sequence is CASSFRQGRDTEAFF. DNA of the CDR3: TGTGCCAGCAGTTTCCGACAGGGACGTGACACTGAAGCTTTCTTT.

V gene TRBV2 combines with J gene TRBJ2-7; tentative D call: TRBD2 (5 bases). CDR3 length: 12 amino acids. The V gene lost 7 bases and the J gene lost 6 bases, with 13 bases spanning the gap. CDR1 and CDR2 (germline): SNHLY, FYNNEI. The CDR3 region has the DNA TGTGCCAGCACTGAGGACTTAAGCGAGCAGTACTTC. It yields the protein CASTEDLSEQYF.

The CDR3 nucleotides are TGCAGCGTGGTCCTAGGGGATACGCAGTATTTT. This sequence encodes CSVVLGDTQYF. The chain links TRBV29-1 to TRBJ2-3; D is undetermined. Germline V CDR1 and CDR2: SQVTM, ANQGSEA. Trimming took 6 bases from V and 6 from J, leaving 10 bases between them. The CDR3 runs to 11 residues.

The chain uses TRBV15 and TRBJ1-2; D ambiguous. The germline V and J ends were trimmed by 0 bases and 2 bases, with 7 bases remaining between them. Germline V CDR1 and CDR2: LNHNV, YYDKDF (reference sequence). The CDR3 totals 14 residues. The CDR3 DNA is TGTGCCACCAGCAGAGATCTATCAAACTATGGCTACACCTTC. Its protein product is CATSRDLSNYGYTF.

The chain recombines TRBV5-8 with TRBJ2-1; TRBD2 matches 9 bases. V shed 1 base and J 9 bases; nucleotides not matched to a gene: 11. Germline assignment: CDR1 SGHTS and CDR2 YDEGEE. The CDR3 loop spans 16 amino acids. CDR3 nucleotide sequence: TGTGCCAGCAGCTTGAATTGTGTAGCGGGAGTTTGTGAGCAGTTCTTC. Amino acid sequence: CASSLNCVAGVCEQFF.

The CDR3 spells CASRGQISYNEQFF. As DNA, the CDR3 is TGTGCCAGCAGAGGACAGATCTCCTACAATGAGCAGTTCTTC. The chain uses TRBV2 and TRBJ2-1; weak D call: TRBD1 (6 bases). CDR3 size: 14 residues. The germline V gene encodes CDR1 SNHLY and CDR2 FYNNEI. V gave up 6 bases and J gave up 0 bases, with 9 bases separating them.

The gene calls are TRBV6-1 and TRBJ2-7, with D maybe TRBD2 (5 bases). CDR3 length equals 14 residues. V dropped 5 bases and J dropped 3 bases, with 14 bases sitting between them. The germline gives CDR1 MNHNS, CDR2 SASEGT. CDR3 DNA: TGTGCCAGCAGTCCCCGGGGATTGAGCTACGAGCAGTACTTC. The encoded protein is CASSPRGLSYEQYF.

This chain joins TRBV11-2 and TRBJ2-6; no reliable D call. Trimming cost V 4 bases and J 2 bases, with 6 bases left between them. The germline CDR1 and CDR2 sequences are SGHAT and FQNNGV. The CDR3 spans 14 residues. CDR3 nucleotide sequence: TGTGCCAGCAGCTCCCTAACTGGGGCCAACGTCCTGACTTTC. It is translated as CASSSLTGANVLTF.

The chain uses TRBV29-1 and TRBJ2-4; D may be TRBD1 (5 bases). Trimming stripped 0 bases from V and 11 bases from J, with 17 bases between. The CDR3 totals 14 residues. The germline V gene has CDR1 SQVTM and CDR2 ANQGSEA. CDR3 in amino acids: CSVEDNRQGKVQYF. CDR3 sequence (DNA): TGCAGCGTTGAAGATAATCGCCAGGGCAAGGTTCAGTACTTC.

The chain links TRBV29-1 to TRBJ2-3, with 8 bases aligning to TRBD1. Germline CDR1 reads SQVTM; CDR2 reads ANQGSEA. J lost 2 bases, V lost 7 bases, and 5 bases had no gene match. The CDR3 sequence is 13 residues long. The chain's CDR3 is CSAADRDTDTQYF. CDR3 DNA: TGCAGCGCAGCGGACAGGGACACAGATACGCAGTATTTT.

The rearrangement links TRBV7-9 to TRBJ2-1; 10 bases match TRBD2. The V gene end was trimmed by 8 bases and the J gene end by 5 bases; junction bases not matched to a gene: 6. The CDR3 sequence is 14 residues long. Germline CDR1 is SEHNR and CDR2 is FQNEAQ (reference sequence). The DNA of the CDR3 is TGTGCCAGCGGACTACTAGCGGGGAACAATGAGCAGTTCTTC. It encodes CASGLLAGNNEQFF. The variable domain in full, completed from reference TRBV7-9 and TRBJ2-1, reads DTGVSQNPRHKITKRGQNVTFRCDPISEHNRLYWYRQTLGQGPEFLTYFQNEAQLEKSRLLSDRFSAERPKGSFSTLEIQRTEQGDSAMYLCASGLLAGNNEQFFGPGTRLTVL.

The chain combines TRBV6-5 with TRBJ2-1; D not resolved. Per the germline V gene, CDR1 is MNHEY and CDR2 is SVGAGI. V was pared by 10 bases and J by 4 bases, with 14 bases between. The CDR3 contains 13 residues. The CDR3 loop is CATGPRAYNEQFF. The CDR3 nucleotides are TGTGCCACCGGACCCCGGGCGTACAATGAGCAGTTCTTC.

A note on this clone: Other DNA sequences from this sample encode an identical CDR3 as well. This chain joins TRBV27 and TRBJ2-7; TRBD1 aligns across 8 bases. CDR3 length equals 13 residues. Germline V gives CDR1 MNHEY, CDR2 SMNVEV (reference sequence). V gave up 2 bases and J gave up 4 bases; unmatched junction bases: 1. This chain's CDR3 is CASSLGTGYEQYF. The CDR3 DNA sequence: TGTGCCAGCAGTTTAGGGACAGGTTACGAGCAGTACTTC.

V and J are TRBV28 and TRBJ2-1; TRBD2 agrees at 8 bases. Germline V gene data show CDR1 as MDHEN and CDR2 as SYDVKM. There are 15 residues in the CDR3. Trimming removed 5 bases from V and 10 bases from J; junction bases left unmatched: 13. CDR3 amino acids: CASSNAGTRKKEQFF. In nucleotides, the CDR3 is TGTGCCAGCAGTAACGCCGGGACTAGGAAGAAGGAGCAGTTCTTC.

This clone was observed a single time. The V call is TRBV27, the J call TRBJ2-7; D ambiguous. The germline gives CDR1 MNHEY, CDR2 SMNVEV (reference sequence). There are 15 residues in the CDR3. Trimming shortened V by 2 bases and J by 4 bases, and 15 bases separated the two germline ends. CDR3 sequence (DNA): TGTGCCAGCAGTTTAAAGGGCTGGGCCGGTTACGAGCAGTACTTC. It translates to CASSLKGWAGYEQYF.

The chain has TRBV4-3 and TRBJ1-1, with a possible D match to TRBD1 (6 bases). The CDR3 totals 17 residues. CDR1 is LGHNA and CDR2 is YSLEER in the germline V gene. Trimming removed 1 base at V and 1 base at J, with 16 bases between. The CDR3 nucleotides read TGCGCCAGCAGCCAAGTGAAGGGGGTCCCCCGGAACACTGAAGCTTTCTTT. This translates into CASSQVKGVPRNTEAFF.

The CDR3 reads CASSLGGVNEKLFF. The CDR3 region has the DNA TGTGCCAGCAGCTTAGGAGGGGTTAATGAAAAACTGTTTTTT. V gene TRBV11-2 combines with J gene TRBJ1-4; a weak D match, TRBD1 (5 bases). CDR1 and CDR2 (germline): SGHAT, FQNNGV. CDR3 length: 14 residues. V was cut by 1 base and J by 4 bases, with 7 bases left in between. Variable domain in full (rest from reference TRBV11-2 and TRBJ1-4): EAGVAQSPRYKIIEKRQSVAFWCNPISGHATLYWYQQILGQGPKLLIQFQNNGVVDDSQLPKDRFSAERLKGVDSTLKIQPAKLEDSAVYLCASSLGGVNEKLFFGSGTQLSVL.

This rearrangement joins TRBV27 to TRBJ2-7, with 10 bases lining up with TRBD1. Per germline, CDR1 MNHEY and CDR2 SMNVEV (reference sequence). V gave up 7 bases and J gave up 6 bases; unmatched junction bases: 6. The CDR3 contains 13 residues. The CDR3 coding sequence is TGTGCCAGCATCGCGACAGGGGGCTCCGAGCAGTACTTC. This translates into CASIATGGSEQYF.

This chain links TRBV6-5 with TRBJ2-5; D may be TRBD1 or TRBD2 (5 bases each). This CDR3 is built from 15 residues. Germline assignment: CDR1 MNHEY and CDR2 SVGAGI. Trimming shortened V by 6 bases and J by 5 bases, and 19 bases separated the two germline ends. The CDR3 nucleotides are TGTGCCAGCAGCCTTGGGACCATCCTAGGGGAGACCCAGTACTTC. As protein: CASSLGTILGETQYF.